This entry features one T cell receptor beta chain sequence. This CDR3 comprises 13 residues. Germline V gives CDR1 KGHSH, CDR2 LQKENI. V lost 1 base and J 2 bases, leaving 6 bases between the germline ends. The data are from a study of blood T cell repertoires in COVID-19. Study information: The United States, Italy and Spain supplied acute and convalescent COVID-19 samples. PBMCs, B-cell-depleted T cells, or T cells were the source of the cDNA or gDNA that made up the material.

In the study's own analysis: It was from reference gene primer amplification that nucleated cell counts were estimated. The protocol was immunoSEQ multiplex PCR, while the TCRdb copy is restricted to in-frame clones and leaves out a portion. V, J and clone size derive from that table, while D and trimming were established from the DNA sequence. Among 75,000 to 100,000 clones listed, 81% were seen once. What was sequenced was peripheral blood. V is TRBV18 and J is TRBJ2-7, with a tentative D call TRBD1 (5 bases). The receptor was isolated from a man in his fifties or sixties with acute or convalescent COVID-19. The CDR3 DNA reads TGTGCCAGCTCACCACAGGACACCTACGAGCAGTACTTC. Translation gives CASSPQDTYEQYF.